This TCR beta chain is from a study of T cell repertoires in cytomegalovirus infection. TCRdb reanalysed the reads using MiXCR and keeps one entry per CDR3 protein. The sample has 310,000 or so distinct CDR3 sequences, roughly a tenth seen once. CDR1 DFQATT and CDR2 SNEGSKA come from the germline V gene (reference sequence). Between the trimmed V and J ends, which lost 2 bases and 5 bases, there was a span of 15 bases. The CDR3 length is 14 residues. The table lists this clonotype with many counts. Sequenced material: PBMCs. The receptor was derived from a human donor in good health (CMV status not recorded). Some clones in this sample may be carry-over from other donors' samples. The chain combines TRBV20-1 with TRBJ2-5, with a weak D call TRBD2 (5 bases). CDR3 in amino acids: CSARSGLSVETQYF. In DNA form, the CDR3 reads TGCAGTGCTAGATCCGGACTTAGCGTGGAGACCCAGTACTTC.